This TCR beta chain was captured by sequencing in a study of post-analysis software for immune sequencing data. General observations from the study: Multiple sclerosis patients had significantly lower normalized Chao1 diversity than controls.

Turning to this clonotype: Its antigen is unidentified.

The authors incorporated unique molecular identifiers into the TCR beta cDNA libraries. Some 500,000 cDNA molecules were obtained per 1 to 10 million input T cells. In TCRdb, the PCR reads were re-called with MiXCR into one record per CDR3 protein. The repertoire holds more than 500,000 distinct CDR3 sequences, with around 36% as singletons. The sequence was collected from a girl aged 2 to 17 with multiple sclerosis. Sequenced material: blood.

This CDR3 reads CASSYGRGTEAFF. The CDR3 DNA reads TGTGCCAGCAGTTACGGTCGGGGGACTGAAGCTTTCTTT. This chain joins TRBV6-5 and TRBJ1-1, with D maybe TRBD1 (5 bases). The CDR3 sequence is 13 residues long. Trimming took off 2 bases at V and 5 bases at J, with 9 bases between the two ends. The germline gives CDR1 MNHEY, CDR2 SVGAGI.